This T cell receptor beta chain stems from a study of T-cell memory formation after mild COVID-19. Study-wide results and caveats: Memory cells collected pre-infection included some clones that later responded, suggesting cross-reactive memory joined. CD4+ bias marked clones expanding day 15 to 37, unlike balanced contracting clones. Clones from the second wave (peaking day 37) had unconfirmed SARS-CoV-2 specificity.

TCRdb itself ran the 5' RACE reads through MiXCR, one entry per CDR3 protein. The sample yields 50,000 to 75,000 distinct CDR3 sequences, about 9.4% seen once. Deletions cut 1 base from V and 8 bases from J, with 11 bases between. The CDR3 runs 13 residues. Remarks on this clonotype: As yet, its antigen is unknown.

Sequenced input: PBMCs or a T cell subset sorted from them (not recorded which). V and J are TRBV12-3 or TRBV12-4 and TRBJ1-2; D is ambiguous. This TCR was sampled from a man between 18 and 35 years old who had mild COVID-19 (a few samples of this study predate the infection). Cell type and time point are not known. The CDR3 DNA sequence: TGTGCCAGCAGTTTAGTTGGTGGCGGCGGCTACACCTTC. Its protein product is CASSLVGGGGYTF.